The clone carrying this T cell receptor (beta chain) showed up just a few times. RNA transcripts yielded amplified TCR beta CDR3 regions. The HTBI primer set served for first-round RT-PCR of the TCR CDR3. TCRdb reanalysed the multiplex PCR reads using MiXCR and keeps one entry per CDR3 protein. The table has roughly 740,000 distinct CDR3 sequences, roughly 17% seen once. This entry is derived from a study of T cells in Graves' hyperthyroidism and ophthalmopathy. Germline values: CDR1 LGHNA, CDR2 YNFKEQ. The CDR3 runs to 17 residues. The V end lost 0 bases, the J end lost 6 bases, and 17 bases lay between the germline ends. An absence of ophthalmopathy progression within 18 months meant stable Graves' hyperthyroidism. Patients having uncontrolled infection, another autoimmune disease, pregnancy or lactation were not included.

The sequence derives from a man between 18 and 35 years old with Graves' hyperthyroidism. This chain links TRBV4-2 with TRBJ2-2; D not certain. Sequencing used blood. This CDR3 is CASSQDNLRVRPGELFF. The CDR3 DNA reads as TGTGCCAGCAGCCAAGATAACCTCCGGGTGAGGCCCGGGGAGCTGTTTTTT.